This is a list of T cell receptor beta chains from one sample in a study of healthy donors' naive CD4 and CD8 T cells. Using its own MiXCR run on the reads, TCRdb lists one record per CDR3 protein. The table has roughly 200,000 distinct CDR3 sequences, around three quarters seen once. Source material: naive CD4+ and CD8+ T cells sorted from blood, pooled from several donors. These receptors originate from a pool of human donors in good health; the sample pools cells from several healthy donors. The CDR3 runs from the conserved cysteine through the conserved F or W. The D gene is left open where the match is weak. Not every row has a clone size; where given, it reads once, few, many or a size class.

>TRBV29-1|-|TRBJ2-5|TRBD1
TGCAGCGTTGACCGGACAGGTGGGGAGACCCAGTACTTC
CSVDRTGGETQYF
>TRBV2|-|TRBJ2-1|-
TGTGCCAGGCAAAAGGGGGGCACTACCTCCAATGAGCAGTTCTTC
CARQKGGTTSNEQFF
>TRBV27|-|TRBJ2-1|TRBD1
TGTGCCAGCAGACATGGACAGGGGAATCCCTACAATGAGCAGTTCTTC
CASRHGQGNPYNEQFF
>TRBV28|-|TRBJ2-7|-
TGTGCCAGCAGCCGATTGTTGGGCCCCTACGAGCAGTACTTC
CASSRLLGPYEQYF
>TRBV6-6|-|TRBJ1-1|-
TGTGCCAGCAGCCGAGCAGGGACTGAAGCTTTCTTT
CASSRAGTEAFF
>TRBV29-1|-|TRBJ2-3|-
TGCAGCGTTGTGGGGGGTGGGTACCCTTCAGATACGCAGTATTTT
CSVVGGGYPSDTQYF
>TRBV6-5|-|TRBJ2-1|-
TGTGCCAGCAGTTTACTACCGAACAATGAGCAGTTCTTC
CASSLLPNNEQFF
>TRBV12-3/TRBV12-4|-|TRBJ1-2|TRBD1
TGTGCCAGCAGCCGGCCGACAGGGGTCGGAGCTAACTATGGCTACACCTTC
CASSRPTGVGANYGYTF
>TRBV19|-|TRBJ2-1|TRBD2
TGTGCCAGTAAGCCCATAGCGGGAGGGCCGAATGAGCAGTTCTTC
CASKPIAGGPNEQFF
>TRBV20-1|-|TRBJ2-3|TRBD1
TGCAGTGCTAGAGATCCGGGACAGGGTACAGATACGCAGTATTTT
CSARDPGQGTDTQYF
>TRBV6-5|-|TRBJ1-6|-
TGTGCCAGCAGTTTAGACGGAGACTATAATTCACCCCTCCACTTT
CASSLDGDYNSPLHF
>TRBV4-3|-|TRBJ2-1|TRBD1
TGCGCCAGCAGCCAAGCCGGGACAGGGGGCCGGAGTGAGCAGTTCTTC
CASSQAGTGGRSEQFF
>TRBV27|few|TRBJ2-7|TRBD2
TGTGCCAGCAGTCCGCCGGGACTAGGGTCCTACGAGCAGTACTTC
CASSPPGLGSYEQYF
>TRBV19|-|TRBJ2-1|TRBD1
TGTGCCAGTAGTAACAGGGGACCCTACAATGAGCAGTTCTTC
CASSNRGPYNEQFF
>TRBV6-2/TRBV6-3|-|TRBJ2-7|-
TGTGCCAGCAGTTACGGCGGCCCCAGGGGCGAGCAGTACTTC
CASSYGGPRGEQYF
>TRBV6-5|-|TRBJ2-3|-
TGTGCCAGCAGTTACTCCTGGGACTCACCGGCTACGCAGTATTTT
CASSYSWDSPATQYF
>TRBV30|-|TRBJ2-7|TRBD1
TGTGCCTGGAGTCTATCGTCAGGGGGCGAGCAGTACTTC
CAWSLSSGGEQYF
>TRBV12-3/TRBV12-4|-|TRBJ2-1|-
TGTGCCAGCAGTCCCGGGCGGCCAAACAATGAGCAGTTCTTC
CASSPGRPNNEQFF
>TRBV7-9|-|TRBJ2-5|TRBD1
TGTGCCAGCAGCTTTCGACAGGGCCCGGTCCAAGAGACCCAGTACTTC
CASSFRQGPVQETQYF
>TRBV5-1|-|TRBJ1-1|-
TGCGCCAGCAGCTTGACGACGGACACTGAAGCTTTCTTT
CASSLTTDTEAFF
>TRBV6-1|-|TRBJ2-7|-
TGTGCCAGCAGTGAGAGGGGGACAATCTACGAGCAGTACTTC
CASSERGTIYEQYF
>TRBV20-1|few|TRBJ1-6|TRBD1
TGCAGTGCCCCAGACAGGGGGGATAATTCACCCCTCCACTTT
CSAPDRGDNSPLHF
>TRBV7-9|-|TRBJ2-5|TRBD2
TGTGCCAGCAGCTACACCGGGACTAGCGGGAGGGCGGCAGAGACCCAGTACTTC
CASSYTGTSGRAAETQYF
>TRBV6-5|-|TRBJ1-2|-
TGTGCCAGCAGTGTGACGGACGTCTATGGCTACACCTTC
CASSVTDVYGYTF
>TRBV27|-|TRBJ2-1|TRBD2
TGTGCCAGCAGTTCCGCCAGCGGGAGAAGGGACAATGAGCAGTTCTTC
CASSSASGRRDNEQFF
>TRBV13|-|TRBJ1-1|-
TGTGCCAGCAGCTTAGCAGTGAACACTGAAGCTTTCTTT
CASSLAVNTEAFF
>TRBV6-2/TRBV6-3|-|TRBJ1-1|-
TGTGCCAGCAGTAGAAAGGGCACGAACACTGAAGCTTTCTTT
CASSRKGTNTEAFF
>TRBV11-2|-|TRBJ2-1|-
TGTGCCAGCAGCTTAGATTTGAGGGTGCAGTTCTTC
CASSLDLRVQFF
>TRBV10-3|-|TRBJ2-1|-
TGTGCCATCACTCAAGTAGGGAGCCATGGTGAGCAGTTCTTC
CAITQVGSHGEQFF
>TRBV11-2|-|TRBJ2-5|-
TGTGCCAGCAGCTTAGCCCAACTAGGCCAGCAGTACTTC
CASSLAQLGQQYF
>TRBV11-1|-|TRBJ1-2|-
TGTGCCAGCAGCTTCCAACAGGGTTCTAACTATGGCTACACCTTC
CASSFQQGSNYGYTF
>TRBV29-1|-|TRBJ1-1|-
TGCAGCGTTGTCGGGGCGCCGGACACTGAAGCTTTCTTT
CSVVGAPDTEAFF
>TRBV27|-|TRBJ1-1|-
TGTGCCAGCAGTTGGTCCCGAGGAGCTGAAGCTTTCTTT
CASSWSRGAEAFF
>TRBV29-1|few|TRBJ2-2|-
TGCAGCGTTGAGGAGCCTTCGAACACCGGGGAGCTGTTTTTT
CSVEEPSNTGELFF
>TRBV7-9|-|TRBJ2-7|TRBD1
TGTGCCAGCAGCTATGGACAGGGGGCCCTTCAGCAGTACTTC
CASSYGQGALQQYF
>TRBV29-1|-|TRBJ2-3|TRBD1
TGCAGCTCAAGTGGGACAGGGAAGGGAGATACGCAGTATTTT
CSSSGTGKGDTQYF
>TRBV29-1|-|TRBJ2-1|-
TGCAGCGTTGGATTTGCGCGGGATTCTGAGCAGTTCTTC
CSVGFARDSEQFF
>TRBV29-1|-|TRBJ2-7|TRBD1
TGCAGCGTCGCCGGGACAGAAGCCTCCTACGAGCAGTACTTC
CSVAGTEASYEQYF
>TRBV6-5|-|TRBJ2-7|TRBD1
TGTGCCAGCAGTTGGTCCCGGACAGGGGACACGACCTACGAGCAGTACTTC
CASSWSRTGDTTYEQYF